This T cell receptor beta chain was sequenced during a study of shared clonotypes between healthy human individuals. Study findings and constraints: Larger estimated richness was generally seen in naive subsets than in memory subsets.

Every immunoSEQ plate was one replicate of a subset's evenly spread DNA. Measured with immunoSEQ multiplex PCR; TCRdb has only the in-frame clones, and not every one. This sample has 1.5 million to 1.9 million clones, with 95% to 99% found just once. Germline CDR1 reads SGHTA; CDR2 reads FQGNSA. Trimming cost V 5 bases and J 5 bases, with 13 bases left between them. This CDR3 is built from 13 residues. As to this clone: Its cognate antigen is unknown.

The sequencing sample was made of naive CD4+ T cells sorted from blood. The subset here: CD45RA+ positively selected. The receptor was isolated from a man aged 25 to 40 in good health. The chain has TRBV7-2 and TRBJ2-7; the D gene is possibly TRBD2 (5 bases). This CDR3 reads CASSLPRGDEQYF. The CDR3 DNA is TGTGCCAGCAGCCTACCCCGGGGTGACGAGCAGTACTTC. Using reference TRBV7-2 and TRBJ2-7 for the parts outside the CDR3, the full variable domain is GAGVSQSPSNKVTEKGKDVELRCDPISGHTALYWYRQSLGQGLEFLIYFQGNSAPDKSGLPSDRFSAERTGGSVSTLTIQRTQQEDSAVYLCASSLPRGDEQYFGPGTRLTVT.